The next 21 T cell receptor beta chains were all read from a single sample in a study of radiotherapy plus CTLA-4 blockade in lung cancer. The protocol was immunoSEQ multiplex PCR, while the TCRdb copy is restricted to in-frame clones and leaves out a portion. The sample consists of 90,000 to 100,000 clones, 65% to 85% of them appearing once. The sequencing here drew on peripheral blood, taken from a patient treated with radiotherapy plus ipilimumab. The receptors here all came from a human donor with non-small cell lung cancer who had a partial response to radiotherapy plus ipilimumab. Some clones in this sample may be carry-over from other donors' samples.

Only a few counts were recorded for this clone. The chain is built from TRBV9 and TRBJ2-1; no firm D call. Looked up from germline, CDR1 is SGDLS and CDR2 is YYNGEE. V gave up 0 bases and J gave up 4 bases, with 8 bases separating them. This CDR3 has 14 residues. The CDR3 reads CASSVGGNYNEQFF. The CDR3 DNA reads TGTGCCAGCAGCGTAGGCGGAAATTACAATGAGCAGTTCTTC.

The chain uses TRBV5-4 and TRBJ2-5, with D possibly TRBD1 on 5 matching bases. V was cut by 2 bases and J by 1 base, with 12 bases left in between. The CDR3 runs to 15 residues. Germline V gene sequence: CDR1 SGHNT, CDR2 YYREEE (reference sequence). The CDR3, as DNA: TGTGCCAGCAGCTTATTTACAGGATTCCAAGAGACCCAGTACTTC. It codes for CASSLFTGFQETQYF. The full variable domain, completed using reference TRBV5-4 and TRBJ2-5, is ETGVTQSPTHLIKTRGQQVTLRCSSQSGHNTVSWYQQALGQGPQFIFQYYREEENGRGNFPPRFSGLQFPNYSSELNVNALELDDSALYLCASSLFTGFQETQYFGPGTRLLVL.

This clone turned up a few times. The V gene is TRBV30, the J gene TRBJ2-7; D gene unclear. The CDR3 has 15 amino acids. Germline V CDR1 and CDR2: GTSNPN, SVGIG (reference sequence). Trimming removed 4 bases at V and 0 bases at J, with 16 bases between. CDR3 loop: CAWTPLGGTSYEQYF. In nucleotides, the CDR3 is TGTGCCTGGACTCCGCTCGGCGGAACCTCCTACGAGCAGTACTTC.

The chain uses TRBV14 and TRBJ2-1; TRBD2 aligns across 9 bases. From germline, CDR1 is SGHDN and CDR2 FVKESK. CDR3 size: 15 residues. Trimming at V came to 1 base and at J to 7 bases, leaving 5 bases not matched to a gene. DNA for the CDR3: TGTGCCAGCAGCCAAGGGCTAGCGGGGCGTAATGAGCAGTTCTTC. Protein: CASSQGLAGRNEQFF.

Here the CDR3 DNA reads TGCGCCAGCAGCTTCGATGGGGGGGCTACTTCGCCCTTCCACTTT. This codes for CASSFDGGATSPFHF. The chain links TRBV5-1 to TRBJ1-6, with D perhaps TRBD1 (6 bases). The V and J ends lost 2 bases and 17 bases respectively, with 23 bases between them. Germline CDR1 reads SGHRS; CDR2 reads YFSETQ. CDR3 size: 15 residues. The variable domain in full, with the rest retrieved from reference TRBV5-1 and TRBJ1-6, is KAGVTQTPRYLIKTRGQQVTLSCSPISGHRSVSWYQQTPGQGLQFLFEYFSETQRNKGNFPGRFSGRQFSNSRSEMNVSTLELGDSALYLCASSFDGGATSPFHFGNGTRLTVT.

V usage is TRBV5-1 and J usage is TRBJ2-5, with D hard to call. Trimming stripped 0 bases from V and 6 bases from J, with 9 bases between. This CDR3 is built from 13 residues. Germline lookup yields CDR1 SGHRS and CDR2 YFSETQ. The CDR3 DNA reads TGCGCCAGCAGCTTGGATGGAGCGCAGACCCAGTACTTC. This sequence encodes CASSLDGAQTQYF.

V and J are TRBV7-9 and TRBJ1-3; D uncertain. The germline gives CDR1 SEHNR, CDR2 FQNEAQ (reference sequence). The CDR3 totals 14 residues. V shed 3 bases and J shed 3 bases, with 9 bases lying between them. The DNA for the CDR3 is TGTGCCAGCAGCTTTGGAGGCTTTGGAAACACCATATATTTT. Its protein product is CASSFGGFGNTIYF.

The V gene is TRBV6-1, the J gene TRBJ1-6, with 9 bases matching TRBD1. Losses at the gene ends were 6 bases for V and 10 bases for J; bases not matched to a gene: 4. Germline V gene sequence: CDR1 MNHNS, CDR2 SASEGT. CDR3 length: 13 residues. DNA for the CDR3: TGTGCCAGCAGCGGGACAGGGCAATCACCCCTCCACTTT. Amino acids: CASSGTGQSPLHF.

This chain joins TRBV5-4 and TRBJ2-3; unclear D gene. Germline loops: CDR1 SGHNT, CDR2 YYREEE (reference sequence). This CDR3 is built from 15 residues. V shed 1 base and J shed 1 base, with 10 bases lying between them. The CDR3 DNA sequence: TGTGCCAGCAGCTTGACCACAGTAGGCACAGATACGCAGTATTTT. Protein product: CASSLTTVGTDTQYF. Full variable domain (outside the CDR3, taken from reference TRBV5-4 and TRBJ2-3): ETGVTQSPTHLIKTRGQQVTLRCSSQSGHNTVSWYQQALGQGPQFIFQYYREEENGRGNFPPRFSGLQFPNYSSELNVNALELDDSALYLCASSLTTVGTDTQYFGPGTRLTVL.

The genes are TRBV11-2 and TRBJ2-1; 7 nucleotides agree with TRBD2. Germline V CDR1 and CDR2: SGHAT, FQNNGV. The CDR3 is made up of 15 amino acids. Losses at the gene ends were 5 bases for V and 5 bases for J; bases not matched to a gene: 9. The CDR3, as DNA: TGTGCCAGCAGCCACGGACTAGTCACCCACAATGAGCAGTTCTTC. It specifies CASSHGLVTHNEQFF.

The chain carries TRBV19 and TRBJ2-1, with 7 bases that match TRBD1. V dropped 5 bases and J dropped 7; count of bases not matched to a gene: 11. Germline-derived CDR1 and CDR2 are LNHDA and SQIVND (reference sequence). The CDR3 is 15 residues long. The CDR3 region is CASSVRTGMRNEQFF. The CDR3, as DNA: TGTGCCAGTAGTGTACGGACAGGAATGAGGAATGAGCAGTTCTTC.

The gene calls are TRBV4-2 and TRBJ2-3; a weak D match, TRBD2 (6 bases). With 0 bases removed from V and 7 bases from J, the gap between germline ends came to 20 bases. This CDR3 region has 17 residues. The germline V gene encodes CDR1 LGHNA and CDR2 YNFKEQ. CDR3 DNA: TGTGCCAGCAGCCAAGATTTTGGGGGGTTCCTAAAAAATACGCAGTATTTT. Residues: CASSQDFGGFLKNTQYF.

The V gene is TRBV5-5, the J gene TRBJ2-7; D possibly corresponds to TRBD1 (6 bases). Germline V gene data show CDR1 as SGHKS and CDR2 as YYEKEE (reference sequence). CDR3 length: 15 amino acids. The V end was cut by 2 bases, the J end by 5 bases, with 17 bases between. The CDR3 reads CASSFEGTSLNEQYF. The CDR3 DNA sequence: TGTGCCAGCAGCTTTGAGGGGACAAGTCTCAACGAGCAGTACTTC. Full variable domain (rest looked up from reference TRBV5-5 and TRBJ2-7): DAGVTQSPTHLIKTRGQQVTLRCSPISGHKSVSWYQQVLGQGPQFIFQYYEKEERGRGNFPDRFSARQFPNYSSELNVNALLLGDSALYLCASSFEGTSLNEQYFGPGTRLTVT.

CDR3 coding DNA: TGTGCCAGCAGCGTAGGATTTGAGGGTAACACCGGGGAGCTGTTTTTT. It translates to CASSVGFEGNTGELFF. This sequence joins TRBV9 and TRBJ2-2, with D perhaps TRBD2 (5 bases). The CDR3 consists of 16 residues. V lost 0 bases, J lost 2 bases, and 11 bases lay in between. The germline V gene encodes CDR1 SGDLS and CDR2 YYNGEE.

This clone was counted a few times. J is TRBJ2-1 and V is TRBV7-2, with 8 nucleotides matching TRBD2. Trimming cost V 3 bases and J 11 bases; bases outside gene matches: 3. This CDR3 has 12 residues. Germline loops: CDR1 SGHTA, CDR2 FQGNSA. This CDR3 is CASSLGGRKQFF. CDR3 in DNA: TGTGCCAGCAGCTTGGGCGGGAGGAAGCAGTTCTTC.

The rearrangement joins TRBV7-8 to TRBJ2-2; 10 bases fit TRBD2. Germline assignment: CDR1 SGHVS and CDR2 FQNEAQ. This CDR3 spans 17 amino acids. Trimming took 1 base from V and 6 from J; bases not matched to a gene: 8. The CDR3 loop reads CASSLESGRGSSGELFF. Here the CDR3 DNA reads TGTGCCAGCAGCTTAGAGAGCGGGAGGGGGTCATCCGGGGAGCTGTTTTTT.

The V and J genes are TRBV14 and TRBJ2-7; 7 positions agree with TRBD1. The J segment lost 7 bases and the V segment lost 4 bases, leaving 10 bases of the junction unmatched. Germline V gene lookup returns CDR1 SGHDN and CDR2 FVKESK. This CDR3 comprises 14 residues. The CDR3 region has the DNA TGTGCCAGCAGCCCGGGACAGTGGCCGGGGGAGCAGTACTTC. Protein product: CASSPGQWPGEQYF.

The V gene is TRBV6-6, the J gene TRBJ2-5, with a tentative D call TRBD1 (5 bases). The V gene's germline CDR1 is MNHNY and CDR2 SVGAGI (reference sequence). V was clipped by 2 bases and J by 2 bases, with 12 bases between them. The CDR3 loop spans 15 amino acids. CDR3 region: CASSYGVAGQETQYF. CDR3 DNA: TGTGCCAGCAGTTACGGTGTGGCAGGGCAAGAGACCCAGTACTTC.

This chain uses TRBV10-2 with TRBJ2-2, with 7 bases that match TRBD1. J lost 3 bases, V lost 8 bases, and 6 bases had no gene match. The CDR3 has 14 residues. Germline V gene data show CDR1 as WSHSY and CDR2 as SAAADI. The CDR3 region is CASVIGGYTGELFF. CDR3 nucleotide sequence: TGCGCCAGCGTGATAGGGGGCTACACCGGGGAGCTGTTTTTT.

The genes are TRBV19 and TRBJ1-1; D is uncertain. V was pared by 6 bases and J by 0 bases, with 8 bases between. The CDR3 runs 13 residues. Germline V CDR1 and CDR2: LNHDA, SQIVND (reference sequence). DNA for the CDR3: TGTGCCAGTAGGAGTCTTATGAACACTGAAGCTTTCTTT. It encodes CASRSLMNTEAFF.

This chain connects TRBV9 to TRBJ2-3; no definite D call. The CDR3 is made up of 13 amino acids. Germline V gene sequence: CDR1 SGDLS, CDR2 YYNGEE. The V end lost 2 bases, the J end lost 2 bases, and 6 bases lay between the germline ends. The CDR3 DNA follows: TGTGCCAGCAGCGTCCAGGACACAGATACGCAGTATTTT. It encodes CASSVQDTDTQYF. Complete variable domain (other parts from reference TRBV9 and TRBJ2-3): DSGVTQTPKHLITATGQRVTLRCSPRSGDLSVYWYQQSLDQGLQFLIQYYNGEERAKGNILERFSAQQFPDLHSELNLSSLELGDSALYFCASSVQDTDTQYFGPGTRLTVL.